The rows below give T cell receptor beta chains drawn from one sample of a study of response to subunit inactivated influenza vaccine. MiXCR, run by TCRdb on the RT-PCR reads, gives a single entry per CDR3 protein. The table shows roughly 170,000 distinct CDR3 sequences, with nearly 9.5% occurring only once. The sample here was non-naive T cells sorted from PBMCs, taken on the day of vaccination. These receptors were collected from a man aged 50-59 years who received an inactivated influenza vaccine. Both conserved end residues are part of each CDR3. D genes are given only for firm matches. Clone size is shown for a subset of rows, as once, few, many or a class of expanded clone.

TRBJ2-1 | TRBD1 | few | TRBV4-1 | CASSHLGQYNEQFF | TGCGCCAGCAGCCACCTGGGACAGTACAATGAGCAGTTCTTC
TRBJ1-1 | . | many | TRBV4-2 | CASSQVTAGGTEAFF | TGTGCCAGCAGCCAAGTTACGGCTGGCGGCACTGAAGCTTTCTTT
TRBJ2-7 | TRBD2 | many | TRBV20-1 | CSARTSGLTSSYEQYF | TGCAGCGCTAGGACTAGCGGGCTTACCAGCTCCTACGAGCAGTACTTC
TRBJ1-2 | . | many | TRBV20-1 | CSARSGLQGRGYTF | TGCAGTGCTAGATCGGGTCTACAGGGTCGGGGCTACACCTTC
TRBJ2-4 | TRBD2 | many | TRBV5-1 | CASSLLGGSGEDIQYF | TGCGCCAGCAGCCTTCTGGGAGGTAGCGGGGAGGACATTCAGTACTTC
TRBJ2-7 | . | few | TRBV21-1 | CASSMWGDRLYEQYF | TGTGCCAGCAGCATGTGGGGGGACAGGCTTTACGAGCAGTACTTC
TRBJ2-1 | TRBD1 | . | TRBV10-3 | CAIYLGTGFYPSLNEQFF | TGTGCCATCTATCTGGGGACAGGTTTCTACCCTAGTTTGAATGAGCAGTTCTTC
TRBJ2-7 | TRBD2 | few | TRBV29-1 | CSVEGVAGGNSYEQYF | TGCAGCGTTGAGGGTGTAGCGGGAGGGAATTCCTACGAGCAGTACTTC
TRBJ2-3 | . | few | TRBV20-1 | CSTDDSNTDTQYF | TGCAGCACGGACGACTCAAACACAGATACGCAGTATTTT
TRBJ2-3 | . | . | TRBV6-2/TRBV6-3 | CASNYQGFGVTGTDTQYF | TGTGCCAGCAACTACCAGGGTTTTGGGGTAACTGGCACAGATACGCAGTATTTT
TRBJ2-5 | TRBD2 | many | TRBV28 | CASSFLAGRETQYF | TGTGCCAGCAGTTTTCTAGCGGGGAGGGAGACCCAGTACTTC
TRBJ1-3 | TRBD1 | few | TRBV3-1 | CASSPSDRAYNLYGNTIYF | TGTGCCAGCAGCCCCTCGGACAGGGCCTACAATCTCTATGGAAACACCATATATTTT
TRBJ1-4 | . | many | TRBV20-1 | CSARFSEKLFF | TGCAGTGCCCGGTTCTCGGAAAAACTGTTTTTT
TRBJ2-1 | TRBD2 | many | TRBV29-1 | CSVQSLASLDNEQFF | TGCAGCGTGCAATCACTAGCGAGTTTAGACAATGAGCAGTTCTTC
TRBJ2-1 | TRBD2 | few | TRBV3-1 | CASSPREGGGNEQFF | TGTGCCAGCAGCCCCCGGGAGGGGGGCGGAAATGAGCAGTTCTTC
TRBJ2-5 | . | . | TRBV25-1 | CASSEYLGGGPQETQYF | TGTGCCAGCAGTGAATACCTCGGCGGGGGCCCCCAAGAGACCCAGTACTTC
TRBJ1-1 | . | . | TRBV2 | CASSAKRASPFF | TGTGCCAGCAGTGCTAAAAGGGCATCACCTTTCTTT
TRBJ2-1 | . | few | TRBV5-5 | CASSLDSGDYNEQFF | TGTGCCAGCAGCTTGGATAGCGGTGATTACAATGAGCAGTTCTTC
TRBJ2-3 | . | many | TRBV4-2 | CASSQAPAVTDTQYF | TGTGCCAGCAGCCAAGCCCCAGCGGTCACAGATACGCAGTATTTT
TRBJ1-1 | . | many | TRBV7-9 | CASSPRENTEAFF | TGTGCCAGCAGCCCCCGGGAGAACACTGAAGCTTTCTTT
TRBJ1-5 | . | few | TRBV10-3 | CAISDPEGNQPQHF | TGTGCCATCAGTGACCCTGAGGGCAATCAGCCCCAGCATTTT
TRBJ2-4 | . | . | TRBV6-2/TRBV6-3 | CASSTPSEDLAKNIQYF | TGTGCCAGCAGTACCCCCTCGGAGGATCTAGCCAAAAACATTCAGTACTTC
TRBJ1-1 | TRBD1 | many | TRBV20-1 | CSARQGGRRLGFEAFF | TGCAGTGCTAGACAGGGGGGACGGCGGTTGGGCTTCGAAGCTTTCTTT
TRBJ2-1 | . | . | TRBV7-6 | CASSLADFVGGEQFF | TGTGCCAGCAGCTTAGCGGATTTTGTAGGCGGTGAGCAGTTCTTC
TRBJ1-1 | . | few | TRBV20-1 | CSARTSSEAFF | TGCAGTGCAAGGACCAGCTCGGAAGCTTTCTTT
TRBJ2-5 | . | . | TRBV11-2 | CASNSGGVRETQYF | TGTGCCAGCAACTCTGGAGGGGTACGGGAGACCCAGTACTTC
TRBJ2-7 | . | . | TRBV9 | CASSKEGRRGLSEQYF | TGTGCCAGCAGCAAGGAGGGAAGGAGGGGGCTAAGCGAGCAGTACTTC
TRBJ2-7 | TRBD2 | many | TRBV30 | CAWRAGTVSYEQYF | TGTGCCTGGAGAGCGGGGACGGTCTCCTACGAGCAGTACTTC
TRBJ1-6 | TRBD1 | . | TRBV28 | CASSILRTGPSPLHF | TGTGCCAGCAGTATCCTCCGGACAGGGCCATCACCCCTCCACTTT
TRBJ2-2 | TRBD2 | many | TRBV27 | CASSFWTSGGAGELFF | TGTGCCAGCAGTTTTTGGACTAGCGGGGGGGCCGGGGAGCTGTTTTTT
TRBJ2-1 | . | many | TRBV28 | CATEGSYNEQFF | TGTGCCACCGAAGGTTCCTACAATGAGCAGTTCTTC
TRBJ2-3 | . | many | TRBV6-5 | CASSYAGSADTQYF | TGTGCCAGCAGTTATGCAGGGTCGGCAGATACGCAGTATTTT
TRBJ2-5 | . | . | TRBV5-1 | CASSRSYRDYGETQYF | TGCGCCAGCAGCAGGTCTTACAGGGACTACGGGGAGACCCAGTACTTC
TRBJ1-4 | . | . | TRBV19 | CASSDDRGSQRGKLFF | TGTGCCAGTTCCGACGATAGGGGTTCCCAACGGGGAAAACTGTTTTTT
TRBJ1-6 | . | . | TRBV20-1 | CSARRETLHF | TGCAGTGCTAGGAGGGAGACCCTCCACTTT
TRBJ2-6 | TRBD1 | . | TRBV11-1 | CASSLAGIVPGQIVSGANVLTF | TGTGCCAGCAGCTTAGCCGGGATTGTACCGGGACAGATTGTATCTGGGGCCAACGTCCTGACTTTC
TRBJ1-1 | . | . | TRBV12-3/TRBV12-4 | CASIGAGRFTEAFF | TGTGCCAGCATCGGGGCAGGGAGGTTTACTGAAGCTTTCTTT
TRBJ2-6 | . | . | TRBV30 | CAWSGYSSGRSGANVLTF | TGTGCCTGGAGTGGATACAGTTCTGGTCGGTCTGGGGCCAACGTCCTGACTTTC
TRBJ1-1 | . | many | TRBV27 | CASSPSTGTEAFF | TGTGCCAGCAGCCCCTCCACAGGAACTGAAGCTTTCTTT
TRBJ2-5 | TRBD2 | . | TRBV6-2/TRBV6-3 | CASMLGLAGAGETQYF | TGTGCCAGCATGTTGGGGCTAGCGGGGGCGGGGGAGACCCAGTACTTC
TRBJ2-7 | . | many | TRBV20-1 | CSARVSQGSPYEQYF | TGCAGTGCTAGAGTGTCACAGGGTTCCCCCTACGAGCAGTACTTC
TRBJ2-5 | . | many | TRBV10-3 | CAISGSGETQYF | TGTGCCATCAGTGGAAGTGGCGAGACCCAGTACTTC
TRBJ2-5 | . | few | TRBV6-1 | CASTESARETQYF | TGTGCCAGCACAGAGTCGGCAAGAGAGACCCAGTACTTC
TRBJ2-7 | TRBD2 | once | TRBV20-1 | CSASGRESTYEQYF | TGCAGTGCTAGTGGGCGGGAGTCCACCTACGAGCAGTACTTC
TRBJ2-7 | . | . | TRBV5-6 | CASSLSGNEQYF | TGTGCCAGCAGCTTGAGTGGGAACGAGCAGTACTTC
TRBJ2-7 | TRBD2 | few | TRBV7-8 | CASSLVSGGRPHEQYF | TGTGCCAGCAGCTTAGTCTCCGGCGGGAGGCCCCACGAGCAGTACTTC
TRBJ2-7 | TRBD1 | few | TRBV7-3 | CASSFAGGYEQYF | TGTGCCAGCAGCTTCGCAGGGGGCTACGAGCAGTACTTC
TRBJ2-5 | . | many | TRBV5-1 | CASSLGGREPTAETQYF | TGCGCCAGCAGCTTGGGGGGAAGGGAGCCAACCGCGGAGACCCAGTACTTC
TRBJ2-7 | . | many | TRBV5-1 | CASSLNRAYEQYF | TGCGCCAGCAGCTTGAACAGGGCCTACGAGCAGTACTTC